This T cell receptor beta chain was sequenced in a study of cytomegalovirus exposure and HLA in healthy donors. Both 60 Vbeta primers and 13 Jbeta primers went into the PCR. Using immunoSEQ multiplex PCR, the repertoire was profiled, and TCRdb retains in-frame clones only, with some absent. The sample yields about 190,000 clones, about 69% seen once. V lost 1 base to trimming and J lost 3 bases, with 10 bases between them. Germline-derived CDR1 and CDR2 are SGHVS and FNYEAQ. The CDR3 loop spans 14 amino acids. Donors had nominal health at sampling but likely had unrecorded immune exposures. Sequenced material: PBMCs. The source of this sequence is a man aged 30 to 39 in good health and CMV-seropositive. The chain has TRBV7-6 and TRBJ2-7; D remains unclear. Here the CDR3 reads CASSLGVADYEQYF. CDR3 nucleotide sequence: TGTGCCAGCAGCTTAGGGGTGGCGGACTACGAGCAGTACTTC.